These T cell receptor beta chains were read from a single sample in a study of T cell responses to AZD1222 COVID-19 vaccine. Some clones are missing from TCRdb's copy, which holds only in-frame ones; the method was immunoSEQ multiplex PCR. This table has fewer than 200,000 clones, about 90% appearing once. The source material was peripheral blood, sampled 28 days after the second AZD1222 dose. The receptors were gathered from an adult who received the AZD1222 COVID-19 vaccine. Each CDR3 is given with its conserved first and last residue. D genes are given only for firm matches. Not every row has a clone size; where given, it reads once, few, many or a size class.

TRBV5-4,TRBJ1-2,.,.,CASKPTTGENGYTF,TGTGCCAGCAAGCCAACGACAGGAGAAAATGGCTACACCTTC
TRBV30,TRBJ2-3,few,.,CAWSSPRIADTQYF,TGTGCCTGGAGTTCCCCCCGGATTGCAGATACGCAGTATTTT
TRBV24-1,TRBJ2-5,.,.,CATSDYRGPRETQYF,TGTGCCACCAGCGACTACCGGGGCCCTCGGGAGACCCAGTACTTC
TRBV7-9,TRBJ2-7,.,.,CASSYAGAYEQYF,TGTGCCAGCAGCTACGCCGGAGCCTACGAGCAGTACTTC
TRBV4-3,TRBJ1-2,.,.,CASSQDSGVGRYGYTF,TGCGCCAGCAGCCAAGATTCGGGGGTAGGACGCTATGGCTACACCTTC
TRBV6-5,TRBJ2-5,.,.,CASTALGGETQYF,TGTGCCAGCACCGCACTAGGGGGGGAGACCCAGTACTTC
TRBV19,TRBJ1-1,.,TRBD1,CASSPRPGQGNTEAFF,TGTGCCAGTAGTCCGCGCCCGGGACAGGGAAACACTGAAGCTTTCTTT
TRBV5-5,TRBJ1-2,.,.,CASSLQTNYGYTF,TGTGCCAGCAGCTTACAAACCAACTATGGCTACACCTTC
TRBV12-1,TRBJ2-7,.,.,CASRGRTSGIIPSSYEQYF,TGTGCCAGCAGGGGGAGGACTAGCGGGATTATTCCGAGCTCCTACGAGCAGTACTTC
TRBV11-3,TRBJ2-3,.,.,CASSFARANTQYF,TGTGCCAGCAGCTTCGCGAGGGCAAATACGCAGTATTTT
TRBV5-4,TRBJ1-1,.,.,CASSTEALISGTEAFF,TGTGCCAGCAGCACTGAGGCCCTTATTTCTGGAACTGAAGCTTTCTTT
TRBV6-2/TRBV6-3,TRBJ1-1,.,.,CASSSFMNTEAFF,TGTGCCAGCAGTTCTTTTATGAACACTGAAGCTTTCTTT
TRBV7-3,TRBJ2-1,once,TRBD2,CASSLEGTSGNNEQFF,TGTGCCAGCAGCTTAGAAGGGACTAGCGGCAACAATGAGCAGTTCTTC
TRBV28,TRBJ2-7,.,TRBD2,CASRTSGESYEQYF,TGTGCCAGCAGGACTAGCGGGGAATCCTACGAGCAGTACTTC
TRBV11-2,TRBJ2-7,.,.,CASSSRRREQYF,TGTGCCAGCAGCTCCCGACGACGGGAGCAGTACTTC
TRBV4-2,TRBJ2-1,.,TRBD2,CASSQGPGLAGPAEQFF,TGTGCCAGCAGCCAGGGACCGGGACTAGCGGGGCCTGCGGAGCAGTTCTTC
TRBV5-5,TRBJ1-4,.,.,CASSSPGGLEKLFF,TGTGCCAGCAGCTCCCCCGGGGGGTTAGAAAAACTGTTTTTT
TRBV4-2,TRBJ2-1,.,.,CASSQDRTEQFF,TGTGCCAGCAGCCAAGACCGGACAGAGCAGTTCTTC
TRBV6-5,TRBJ2-1,once,TRBD1,CAPGQSSYNEQFF,TGTGCACCGGGACAGAGCTCCTACAATGAGCAGTTCTTC
TRBV6-5,TRBJ1-5,few,.,CASRGAGGNQPQHF,TGTGCCAGCAGGGGGGCGGGGGGCAATCAGCCCCAGCATTTT
TRBV7-9,TRBJ2-7,.,.,CASSQFPAEEQYF,TGTGCCAGCAGCCAGTTCCCAGCGGAGGAGCAGTACTTC
TRBV13,TRBJ2-1,.,.,CASSLRQQPRSYNEQFF,TGTGCCAGCAGCTTAAGGCAGCAACCCCGGTCCTACAATGAGCAGTTCTTC
TRBV29-1,TRBJ2-5,.,.,CSVVSAQTGQETQYF,TGCAGCGTTGTTTCGGCCCAAACAGGCCAAGAGACCCAGTACTTC
TRBV7-2,TRBJ2-5,.,TRBD2,CASSSQRGERETQYF,TGTGCCAGCAGCTCCCAGCGGGGGGAGCGGGAGACCCAGTACTTC
TRBV6-4,TRBJ2-2,.,.,CASSTGNTGELFF,TGTGCCAGTTCGACAGGAAACACCGGGGAGCTGTTTTTT
TRBV7-8,TRBJ1-2,.,.,CASSERGATLGYTF,TGTGCCAGCAGCGAACGCGGAGCGACCCTAGGCTACACCTTC
TRBV19,TRBJ2-3,.,TRBD2,CASSTAGGRSDTQYF,TGTGCCAGTAGTACCGCGGGGGGGAGGTCAGATACGCAGTATTTT
TRBV6-4,TRBJ2-3,.,TRBD2,CASSENSGVPDTQYF,TGTGCCAGCAGTGAGAATAGCGGGGTTCCAGATACGCAGTATTTT
TRBV6-6,TRBJ2-1,.,TRBD2,CASSDSTAGGGNEQFF,TGTGCCAGCAGTGACTCTACAGCGGGGGGGGGCAATGAGCAGTTCTTC
TRBV19,TRBJ2-3,.,.,CASSRQRSTDTQYF,TGTGCCAGTAGTAGACAGAGAAGCACAGATACGCAGTATTTT
TRBV12-3/TRBV12-4,TRBJ1-5,.,.,CASSLQRGQPQHF,TGTGCCAGCAGTTTACAGCGTGGTCAGCCCCAGCATTTT
TRBV10-3,TRBJ2-1,.,TRBD2,CAISETSGVTAEQFF,TGTGCCATCAGTGAGACTAGCGGGGTCACCGCTGAGCAGTTCTTC
TRBV9,TRBJ2-7,.,.,CASSVSWDPAYEQYF,TGTGCCAGCAGCGTAAGTTGGGACCCCGCCTACGAGCAGTACTTC
TRBV7-9,TRBJ2-5,.,.,CASSSVGRGRTQETQYF,TGTGCCAGCAGCTCAGTTGGGAGAGGACGGACCCAAGAGACCCAGTACTTC
TRBV6-1,TRBJ1-5,.,TRBD1,CASSEGDRGSQPQHF,TGTGCCAGCAGTGAAGGGGACAGGGGCAGTCAGCCCCAGCATTTT
TRBV4-1,TRBJ2-3,.,.,CASSLTLSGFTDTQYF,TGCGCCAGCAGCCTAACCTTGTCGGGATTCACAGATACGCAGTATTTT
TRBV25-1,TRBJ1-1,.,TRBD1,CASRDRGNTEAFF,TGTGCCAGCAGGGACAGGGGAAACACTGAAGCTTTCTTT
TRBV14,TRBJ1-1,.,.,CASRNLGTEAFF,TGTGCCAGCAGAAACCTGGGGACTGAAGCTTTCTTT
TRBV7-2,TRBJ2-7,.,TRBD2,CASSPRTSGGAHEQYF,TGTGCCAGCAGCCCGCGGACTAGCGGGGGGGCCCACGAGCAGTACTTC
TRBV6-2/TRBV6-3,TRBJ1-5,once,TRBD1,CASSLGQGAFGNQPQHF,TGTGCCAGCAGTCTGGGACAGGGGGCGTTTGGGAATCAGCCCCAGCATTTT
TRBV6-5,TRBJ1-1,once,TRBD1,CASSYRDRANEAFF,TGTGCCAGCAGTTACCGGGACAGGGCAAATGAAGCTTTCTTT
TRBV9,TRBJ1-3,.,.,CASSVFDRSVGGNTIYF,TGTGCCAGCAGCGTCTTTGACCGTTCAGTGGGTGGAAACACCATATATTTT
TRBV4-2,TRBJ2-2,few,TRBD2,CASSQDPSGGLNTGELFF,TGTGCCAGCAGCCAAGACCCTAGCGGGGGCCTTAACACCGGGGAGCTGTTTTTT
TRBV11-1,TRBJ1-1,.,.,CASSLAWQPNTEAFF,TGTGCCAGCAGCTTAGCGTGGCAGCCGAACACTGAAGCTTTCTTT
TRBV9,TRBJ1-2,.,.,CASSSDRGALNYGYTF,TGTGCCAGCAGCTCAGATCGGGGTGCCCTAAACTATGGCTACACCTTC
TRBV5-1,TRBJ1-6,.,TRBD1,CASSLDRGDNSPLHF,TGCGCCAGCAGCTTGGACAGGGGCGATAATTCACCCCTCCACTTT
TRBV4-2,TRBJ1-4,.,TRBD1,CASSQVGTGNEKLFF,TGTGCCAGCAGCCAAGTCGGGACAGGGAATGAAAAACTGTTTTTT
TRBV7-3,TRBJ1-2,.,.,CASSLEGWDYGYTF,TGTGCCAGCAGCTTAGAGGGCTGGGACTATGGCTACACCTTC
TRBV2,TRBJ1-1,.,.,CASSGGGPTAFF,TGTGCCAGCAGTGGAGGGGGGCCAACGGCTTTCTTT
TRBV19,TRBJ2-1,.,TRBD1,CASSTRQGMYNEQFF,TGTGCCAGTAGTACCCGACAGGGGATGTACAATGAGCAGTTCTTC
TRBV6-5,TRBJ2-5,.,.,CASNGHGKETQYF,TGTGCCAGCAATGGCCACGGGAAAGAGACCCAGTACTTC
TRBV19,TRBJ1-2,.,TRBD1,CASSIGKGGNYGYTF,TGTGCCAGTAGTATTGGAAAAGGGGGCAACTATGGCTACACCTTC
TRBV2,TRBJ2-2,.,.,CASRYGSNTGELFF,TGTGCCAGCAGGTACGGGTCGAACACCGGGGAGCTGTTTTTT
TRBV19,TRBJ2-3,.,TRBD2,CASSMWQSGGDTDTQYF,TGTGCCAGTAGTATGTGGCAGAGCGGGGGAGACACAGATACGCAGTATTTT
TRBV19,TRBJ2-2,.,.,CAAGATNTGELFF,TGTGCCGCGGGGGCGACGAACACCGGGGAGCTGTTTTTT